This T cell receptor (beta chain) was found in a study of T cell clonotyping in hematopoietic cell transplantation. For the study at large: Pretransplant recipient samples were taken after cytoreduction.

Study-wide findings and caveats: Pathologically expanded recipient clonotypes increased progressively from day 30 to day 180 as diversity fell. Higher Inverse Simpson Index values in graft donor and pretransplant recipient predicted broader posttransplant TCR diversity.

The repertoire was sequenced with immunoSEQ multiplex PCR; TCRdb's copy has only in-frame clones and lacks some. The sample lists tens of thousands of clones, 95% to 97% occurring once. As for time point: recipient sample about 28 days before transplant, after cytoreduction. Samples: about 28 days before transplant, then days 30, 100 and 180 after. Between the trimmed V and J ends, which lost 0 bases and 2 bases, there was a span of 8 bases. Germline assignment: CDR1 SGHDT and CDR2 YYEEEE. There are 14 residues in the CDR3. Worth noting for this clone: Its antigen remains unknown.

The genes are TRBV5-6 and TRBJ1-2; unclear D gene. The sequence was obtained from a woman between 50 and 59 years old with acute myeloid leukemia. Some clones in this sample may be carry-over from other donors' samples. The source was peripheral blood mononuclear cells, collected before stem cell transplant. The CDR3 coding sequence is TGTGCCAGCAGCTTGGCGTGGCAGAACTATGGCTACACCTTC. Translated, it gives CASSLAWQNYGYTF.